What follows are 29 T cell receptor beta chains derived from one specimen sequenced in a study of blood T cell repertoires in COVID-19. The protocol was immunoSEQ multiplex PCR, while the TCRdb copy is restricted to in-frame clones and leaves out a portion. The table has around 250,000 clones, 80% to 90% seen once. The sequenced material came from peripheral blood. The receptors here all came from a woman under 40 with active or convalescent COVID-19.

This sequence joins TRBV6-1 and TRBJ2-7, with D uncertain. V was cut by 3 bases and J by 4 bases, with 16 bases left in between. CDR1 MNHNS and CDR2 SASEGT come from the germline V gene. The CDR3 sequence is 15 residues long. CDR3 nucleotide sequence: TGTGCCAGCAGTGAGATAGGTTGGGCAGTGTACGAGCAGTACTTC. It specifies CASSEIGWAVYEQYF.

The chain joins TRBV6-2 or TRBV6-3 to TRBJ2-1; 8 nucleotides agree with TRBD2. Trimming removed 6 bases from V and 3 bases from J; junction bases left unmatched: 1. There are 13 residues in the CDR3. Germline CDR1 is MNHEY and CDR2 is SVGEGT. The CDR3 bases are TGTGCCAGCAGCGGGACTAGCTACAATGAGCAGTTCTTC. This encodes CASSGTSYNEQFF.

This clone was seen once. This chain connects TRBV5-1 to TRBJ2-2, with D maybe TRBD2 (5 bases). The CDR3 is made up of 18 amino acids. The ends were cut back, 0 bases at V and 3 bases at J, with 18 bases in the middle. In germline, CDR1 is SGHRS, CDR2 YFSETQ. The CDR3 DNA follows: TGCGCCAGCAGCTTGGTAGTTCCGGGGATCCATTACACCGGGGAGCTGTTTTTT. It translates to CASSLVVPGIHYTGELFF.

The genes are TRBV19 and TRBJ1-1, with 10 bases lining up with TRBD1. Germline V gives CDR1 LNHDA, CDR2 SQIVND (reference sequence). The ends lost 4 bases at V and 3 bases at J; junction bases unmatched: 5. The CDR3 totals 15 residues. As DNA, the CDR3 is TGTGCCAGTAGTAGACAGGGGGCGCTTTACACTGAAGCTTTCTTT. Amino acids: CASSRQGALYTEAFF.

The chain recombines TRBV11-2 with TRBJ2-7, with 8 positions matching TRBD1. The CDR3 is 14 amino acids. Germline CDR1 reads SGHAT; CDR2 reads FQNNGV. Trimming removed 4 bases from V and 5 bases from J; junction bases left unmatched: 7. CDR3 sequence (DNA): TGTGCCAGCAGCTGGCAGGGGGCGCAGGACGAGCAGTACTTC. Translation: CASSWQGAQDEQYF.

This rearrangement joins TRBV4-2 to TRBJ2-5; D perhaps matches TRBD2 (6 bases). Germline V gene lookup returns CDR1 LGHNA and CDR2 YNFKEQ. The CDR3 contains 15 residues. Trimming took 4 bases from V and 3 from J, leaving 15 bases between them. DNA for the CDR3: TGTGCCAGCAGCCTCCCCTCGCCGGGGGAAGAGACCCAGTACTTC. It translates to CASSLPSPGEETQYF.

The genes are TRBV19 and TRBJ1-1; 8 nucleotides agree with TRBD1. This CDR3 is built from 16 residues. The V segment lost 4 bases and the J segment 0 bases; nucleotides outside the gene matches: 7. Per the germline V gene, CDR1 is LNHDA and CDR2 is SQIVND (reference sequence). CDR3 in DNA: TGTGCCAGTAGTACCCTCGGGACAGGTATGAACACTGAAGCTTTCTTT. Protein: CASSTLGTGMNTEAFF.

The rearrangement joins TRBV6-5 to TRBJ2-3; 7 nucleotides line up with TRBD1. This CDR3 has 15 amino acids. V was pared by 5 bases and J by 4 bases, with 9 bases of the junction left unmatched. Germline CDR1 MNHEY, CDR2 SVGAGI. CDR3 nucleotide sequence: TGTGCCAGCAGTCCACTTACAGGGGTCCCAGATACGCAGTATTTT. This sequence encodes CASSPLTGVPDTQYF.

The chain employs TRBV4-2 and TRBJ1-2; 8 bases fit TRBD1. The CDR3 is 15 amino acids. The J segment lost 7 bases and the V segment lost 0 bases, leaving 7 bases of the junction unmatched. Germline CDR1 is LGHNA and CDR2 is YNFKEQ. CDR3 nucleotides: TGTGCCAGCAGCCAAGACCGGACAGGGCCGGGTGGCTACACCTTC. This gives the protein CASSQDRTGPGGYTF.

The V and J genes are TRBV5-1 and TRBJ1-1; D unresolved. Deletions cut 7 bases from V and 6 bases from J, with 16 bases between. The CDR3 is 13 residues long. In germline, CDR1 is SGHRS, CDR2 YFSETQ. The CDR3 spells CASRGAESAEAFF. The CDR3 DNA follows: TGCGCCAGCCGTGGAGCAGAGTCTGCTGAAGCTTTCTTT.

The chain recombines TRBV6-5 with TRBJ2-1, with 12 bases fitting TRBD2. The J segment lost 0 bases and the V segment lost 6 bases, leaving 0 bases of the junction unmatched. CDR1 is MNHEY and CDR2 is SVGAGI in the germline V gene. CDR3 length: 15 amino acids. The CDR3 DNA follows: TGTGCCAGCAGGACTAGCGGGAGCTCCTACAATGAGCAGTTCTTC. Its protein is CASRTSGSSYNEQFF.

The chain uses TRBV7-2 and TRBJ1-6, with 8 bases fitting TRBD1. There are 15 residues in the CDR3. Germline V gene data show CDR1 as SGHTA and CDR2 as FQGNSA. V shed 3 bases, J shed 7 bases, and the junction held 5 bases outside the gene matches. The CDR3 loop is CASSLRQGSNSPLHF. For the CDR3, the DNA is TGTGCCAGCAGCTTGAGACAGGGGTCGAATTCACCCCTCCACTTT.

V and J are TRBV30 and TRBJ2-1; weak D call: TRBD2 (6 bases). V was cut by 5 bases and J by 8 bases, with 10 bases left in between. Germline lookup yields CDR1 GTSNPN and CDR2 SVGIG (reference sequence). The CDR3 totals 11 residues. The CDR3 loop is CAWRRGYEQFF. The CDR3 coding sequence is TGTGCCTGGCGGCGGGGCTATGAGCAGTTCTTC. The full variable domain, in which reference TRBV30 and TRBJ2-1 provide the parts outside the CDR3, is SQTIHQWPATLVQPVGSPLSLECTVEGTSNPNLYWYRQAAGRGLQLLFYSVGIGQISSEVPQNLSASRPQDRQFILSSKKLLLSDSGFYLCAWRRGYEQFFGPGTRLTVL.

A single count supports this clone. The genes are TRBV5-1 and TRBJ1-4, with D perhaps matching TRBD1 (6 bases). The ends were cut back, 1 base at V and 5 bases at J, with 9 bases in the middle. CDR3 length equals 14 residues. The germline V gene has CDR1 SGHRS and CDR2 YFSETQ. Here the CDR3 DNA reads TGCGCCAGCAGCTTGACAGGGACAAATGAAAAACTGTTTTTT. Encoded protein: CASSLTGTNEKLFF.

This clone was observed a few times. The genes are TRBV15 and TRBJ1-1; D is undetermined. Germline CDR1 LNHNV, CDR2 YYDKDF (reference sequence). The CDR3 is 15 amino acids. Trimming cost V 0 bases and J 0 bases, with 8 bases left between them. The DNA for the CDR3 is TGTGCCACCAGCAGAGATCGCCTACTGAACACTGAAGCTTTCTTT. This encodes CATSRDRLLNTEAFF.

This clone was counted a single time. The chain recombines TRBV14 with TRBJ2-3; TRBD2 agrees at 14 bases. The CDR3 extends over 19 amino acids. J gave up 1 base and V 4 bases, and 10 bases lay outside the gene matches. Looked up from germline, CDR1 is SGHDN and CDR2 is FVKESK. Written as DNA, the CDR3 is TGTGCCAGCAGCCCCACGGGGACTAGCGGGGGACAGCGCACAGATACGCAGTATTTT. It is translated as CASSPTGTSGGQRTDTQYF.

V gene TRBV5-1 combines with J gene TRBJ1-3; possibly TRBD1 for D (6 bases). Germline CDR1 and CDR2: SGHRS and YFSETQ. The CDR3 is 18 residues long. The V gene lost 3 bases and the J gene lost 4 bases, with 23 bases spanning the gap. CDR3 loop: CASSSLKDSQGSGNTIYF. The CDR3 region has the DNA TGCGCCAGCAGCTCTTTAAAGGACAGCCAGGGATCGGGAAACACCATATATTTT.

The chain combines TRBV15 with TRBJ1-6; D is perhaps TRBD1 (6 bases). With 6 bases removed from V and 2 bases from J, the gap between germline ends came to 11 bases. CDR1 is LNHNV, CDR2 YYDKDF, per germline (reference sequence). The CDR3 has 15 amino acids. Here the CDR3 DNA reads TGTGCCACCAGTACACGGACAGCCTATAATTCACCCCTCCACTTT. It yields the protein CATSTRTAYNSPLHF.

The V and J genes are TRBV29-1 and TRBJ2-7; TRBD1 might be the D (7 bases). The CDR3 has 13 amino acids. Deletions cut 5 bases from V and 6 bases from J, with 17 bases between. In germline, CDR1 is SQVTM, CDR2 ANQGSEA. The CDR3 is CSVLSGGRPEQYF. The CDR3 nucleotides read TGCAGCGTTTTATCAGGGGGGCGCCCCGAGCAGTACTTC.

The chain carries TRBV4-3 and TRBJ1-6; 12 bases map to TRBD1. The trim removed 8 bases at V and 10 bases at J, leaving 12 bases unmatched. Germline lookup yields CDR1 LGHNA and CDR2 YSLEER. The CDR3 covers 16 residues. The CDR3 nucleotides are TGCGCCAGCGGTCCGGGACAGGGGGCAATTGAATCACCCCTCCACTTT. Its protein product is CASGPGQGAIESPLHF.

The rearrangement uses TRBV19 and TRBJ1-1, with D maybe TRBD1 (5 bases). This CDR3 is 13 amino acids long. The V and J ends lost 10 bases and 0 bases respectively, with 12 bases between them. Germline lookup yields CDR1 LNHDA and CDR2 SQIVND (reference sequence). The CDR3 DNA follows: TGTGCCACCTCGGCAGGGCTGAACACTGAAGCTTTCTTT. It codes for CATSAGLNTEAFF.

This clone has a handful of counts. The chain links TRBV5-1 to TRBJ1-3; tentatively, D is TRBD1 (6 bases). CDR3 size: 15 residues. CDR1 is SGHRS, CDR2 YFSETQ, per germline. The ends were cut back, 0 bases at V and 0 bases at J, with 7 bases in the middle. CDR3 coding DNA: TGCGCCAGCAGCTTGGAAGGGGGCTCTGGAAACACCATATATTTT. Amino acids: CASSLEGGSGNTIYF.

The chain links TRBV20-1 to TRBJ1-2; 7 nucleotides match TRBD1. This CDR3 is built from 11 residues. Germline V gene data show CDR1 as DFQATT and CDR2 as SNEGSKA (reference sequence). After removal of 5 bases from V and 8 bases from J, the junction contained 5 bases not matched to a gene. The CDR3 loop is CSALDREGYTF. In DNA form, the CDR3 reads TGCAGTGCTCTTGACAGGGAGGGCTACACCTTC.

The chain uses TRBV7-3 and TRBJ2-2, with 7 bases identical to TRBD2. In germline, CDR1 is SGHTA, CDR2 FQGTGA. The CDR3 has 15 residues. Losses at the gene ends were 4 bases for V and 7 bases for J; bases not matched to a gene: 9. CDR3 sequence: CASSSAGQGHGELFF. CDR3 DNA sequence: TGTGCCAGCAGCTCAGCGGGGCAGGGCCACGGGGAGCTGTTTTTT.

This chain uses TRBV29-1 with TRBJ1-3; 7 bases fit TRBD1. From germline, CDR1 is SQVTM and CDR2 ANQGSEA. The CDR3 spans 17 residues. V gave up 0 bases and J gave up 0 bases; unmatched junction bases: 8. The CDR3 DNA is TGCAGCGTTGAAGACCTCGAGGGGGACAGCTCTGGAAACACCATATATTTT. It translates to CSVEDLEGDSSGNTIYF.

This clone was seen a single time. The genes are TRBV27 and TRBJ1-2; perhaps TRBD1 as D (5 bases). There are 15 residues in the CDR3. Trimming removed 6 bases at V and 2 bases at J, with 16 bases between. Germline CDR1 and CDR2: MNHEY and SMNVEV (reference sequence). The CDR3 loop reads CASSPWGGSNYGYTF. The CDR3 DNA sequence: TGTGCCAGCAGCCCATGGGGGGGGAGCAACTATGGCTACACCTTC.

V is TRBV15 and J is TRBJ1-4, with no clear D. The CDR3 spans 13 residues. In germline, CDR1 is LNHNV, CDR2 YYDKDF (reference sequence). The V end lost 5 bases, the J end lost 7 bases, and 11 bases lay between the germline ends. The CDR3 DNA reads TGTGCCACCAGCTACCCGCGGGGTGAAAAACTGTTTTTT. This translates into CATSYPRGEKLFF.

The chain recombines TRBV6-2 or TRBV6-3 with TRBJ1-6; D unresolved. V gave up 5 bases and J gave up 12 bases, with 11 bases separating them. This CDR3 has 12 residues. The germline V gene has CDR1 MNHEY and CDR2 SVGEGT. The CDR3 bases are TGTGCCAGCAGTCGTTTCCCGAGACCCCTCCACTTT. Its translation is CASSRFPRPLHF.

This sequence joins TRBV3-1 (or the pseudogene TRBV3-2) and TRBJ2-5, with D unclear. CDR3 length equals 16 residues. Looked up from germline, CDR1 is LGHDT and CDR2 is YNNKEL (reference sequence). Trimming pared 0 bases from V and 0 bases from J, leaving 11 bases between. The CDR3 here is CASSQDESAYQETQYF. CDR3 DNA sequence: TGTGCCAGCAGCCAAGATGAGTCAGCGTACCAAGAGACCCAGTACTTC.